These 30 T cell receptor beta chains were all obtained from the same sample, sequenced in a study of T cell changes during pregnancy in multiple sclerosis. TCRdb keeps only in-frame clones here, not all; method: immunoSEQ multiplex PCR. This table holds about 40,000 clones, around 89% found once. The sample here was CD4+ T cells from peripheral blood mononuclear cells, taken in the first trimester of pregnancy. Receptor source: a female donor with multiple sclerosis, enrolled in a pregnancy study.

This sequence joins TRBV11-2 and TRBJ1-1, with D possibly TRBD1 on 5 matching bases. V was trimmed by 0 bases and J by 4 bases, leaving 12 bases between them. Germline CDR1 is SGHAT and CDR2 is FQNNGV. The CDR3 is made up of 15 amino acids. The CDR3 here is CASSLDFGGITEAFF. Here the CDR3 DNA reads TGTGCCAGCAGCTTAGATTTTGGGGGGATCACTGAAGCTTTCTTT.

The V call is TRBV11-3, the J call TRBJ2-1, with D perhaps matching TRBD2 (5 bases). The length of the CDR3 is 15 residues. V was shortened by 1 base and J by 4 bases, with 11 bases between the two germline ends. Looked up from germline, CDR1 is SGHNT and CDR2 is YENEEA. The chain's CDR3 is CASSLAGSYYNEQFF. The CDR3, as DNA: TGTGCCAGCAGCTTAGCGGGGAGCTATTACAATGAGCAGTTCTTC.

The V gene is TRBV7-3, the J gene TRBJ1-1; no firm D call. Germline lookup yields CDR1 SGHTA and CDR2 FQGTGA. The CDR3 contains 14 residues. Trimming stripped 3 bases from V and 5 bases from J, with 13 bases between. CDR3 nucleotides: TGTGCCAGCAGCTTGAAGGGAGATTGGACTGAAGCTTTCTTT. It translates to CASSLKGDWTEAFF.

V gene TRBV9 combines with J gene TRBJ1-1; weak D call: TRBD1 (6 bases). Germline V gene data show CDR1 as SGDLS and CDR2 as YYNGEE. CDR3 length equals 14 residues. Trimming took 0 bases from V and 4 from J, leaving 10 bases between them. The CDR3 bases are TGTGCCAGCAGCGTAGATTTAGGGGGCACTGAAGCTTTCTTT. It specifies CASSVDLGGTEAFF.

J is TRBJ1-1 and V is TRBV19; D ambiguous. The CDR3 length is 13 residues. V was trimmed by 4 bases and J by 5 bases, leaving 11 bases between them. Per germline, CDR1 LNHDA and CDR2 SQIVND (reference sequence). CDR3 protein: CASSTRGRTEAFF. The CDR3 nucleotides read TGTGCCAGTAGTACGAGAGGGCGGACTGAAGCTTTCTTT.

The V gene is TRBV2, the J gene TRBJ1-2; TRBD1 agrees at 9 bases. This CDR3 is built from 18 residues. Trimming at V came to 5 bases and at J to 3 bases, leaving 16 bases not matched to a gene. In germline, CDR1 is SNHLY, CDR2 FYNNEI. The CDR3 nucleotides are TGTGCCAGCAGTAGAGACGGAACCGGGACAGGGCTCCACTATGGCTACACCTTC. Its translation: CASSRDGTGTGLHYGYTF.

The chain uses TRBV6-6 and TRBJ1-5, with 9 positions matching TRBD1. V gave up 6 bases and J gave up 3 bases; unmatched junction bases: 9. The V gene's germline CDR1 is MNHNY and CDR2 SVGAGI (reference sequence). The CDR3 consists of 16 residues. This CDR3 is CASRYGTGRFNQPQHF. The CDR3, as DNA: TGTGCCAGCAGGTACGGGACAGGGCGATTCAATCAGCCCCAGCATTTT.

V usage is TRBV27 and J usage is TRBJ2-3, with 8 bases identical to TRBD1. Germline loops: CDR1 MNHEY, CDR2 SMNVEV (reference sequence). V dropped 5 bases and J dropped 7; count of bases not matched to a gene: 5. The CDR3 covers 13 residues. The CDR3 loop reads CASSPTGANTQYF. CDR3 in DNA: TGTGCCAGCAGTCCGACAGGGGCGAATACGCAGTATTTT.

The chain combines TRBV28 with TRBJ1-2; TRBD1 matches 8 bases. CDR3 length equals 13 residues. Germline lookup yields CDR1 MDHEN and CDR2 SYDVKM. Unmatched junction bases numbered 8, after V lost 7 bases and J lost 7 bases. The CDR3 nucleotides read TGTGCCAGCACCCTACCAGGGGGCCGTGGCTACACCTTC. The encoded protein is CASTLPGGRGYTF.

The chain combines TRBV11-3 with TRBJ1-2; D uncertain. CDR1 SGHNT and CDR2 YENEEA come from the germline V gene. The CDR3 covers 12 residues. Trimming took off 1 base at V and 6 bases at J, with 6 bases between the two ends. CDR3 sequence: CASSLGGDGYTF. The DNA of the CDR3 is TGTGCCAGCAGCTTAGGCGGGGATGGCTACACCTTC.

The chain uses TRBV2 and TRBJ2-5; a possible D gene is TRBD1 (5 bases). Trimming took 6 bases from V and 3 from J, leaving 8 bases between them. The germline CDR1 and CDR2 sequences are SNHLY and FYNNEI. The CDR3 extends over 12 amino acids. The CDR3 loop reads CASSREEETQYF. The CDR3 region has the DNA TGTGCCAGCAGCAGGGAAGAAGAGACCCAGTACTTC. The full variable domain, in which reference TRBV2 and TRBJ2-5 provide the parts outside the CDR3, is EPEVTQTPSHQVTQMGQEVILRCVPISNHLYFYWYRQILGQKVEFLVSFYNNEISEKSEIFDDQFSVERPDGSNFTLKIRSTKLEDSAMYFCASSREEETQYFGPGTRLLVL.

The chain combines TRBV12-5 with TRBJ2-5, with a weak D call TRBD1 (6 bases). Trimming pared 0 bases from V and 5 bases from J, leaving 10 bases between. Germline CDR1 reads LGHNT; CDR2 reads FRNRAP. The CDR3 length is 14 residues. The CDR3 bases are TGTGCTAGTGGTTTGGTTGGGGGCCTGGAGACCCAGTACTTC. The encoded protein is CASGLVGGLETQYF. Supplemented by reference TRBV12-5 and TRBJ2-5, the full variable domain reads DARVTQTPRHKVTEMGQEVTMRCQPILGHNTVFWYRQTMMQGLELLAYFRNRAPLDDSGMPKDRFSAEMPDATLATLKIQPSEPRDSAVYFCASGLVGGLETQYFGPGTRLLVL.

CDR3 sequence reads: CSVDEGLANGELFF. CDR3 nucleotide sequence: TGCAGCGTTGATGAGGGACTAGCTAACGGGGAGCTGTTTTTT. The chain joins TRBV29-1 to TRBJ2-2, with TRBD2 matching 9 bases. J gave up 7 bases and V 3 bases, and 6 bases lay outside the gene matches. CDR1 is SQVTM and CDR2 is ANQGSEA in the germline V gene. This CDR3 is 14 amino acids long.

The chain combines TRBV7-9 with TRBJ1-2; D remains ambiguous. The V end lost 1 base, the J end lost 4 bases, and 7 bases lay between the germline ends. The CDR3 spans 13 residues. CDR1 is SEHNR and CDR2 is FQNEAQ in the germline V gene (reference sequence). CDR3 residues: CASSLGGSYGYTF. In DNA, the CDR3 is TGTGCCAGCAGCTTAGGCGGGTCCTATGGCTACACCTTC.

The V call is TRBV5-1, the J call TRBJ2-7; D perhaps matches TRBD2 (6 bases). CDR1 and CDR2 (germline): SGHRS, YFSETQ. CDR3 length: 14 residues. V was pared by 1 base and J by 2 bases, with 10 bases between. In DNA form, the CDR3 reads TGCGCCAGCAGCTTGTCTGGGGAGGCCTACGAGCAGTACTTC. Its protein product is CASSLSGEAYEQYF.

The chain recombines TRBV7-9 with TRBJ2-7, with TRBD1 matching over 10 bases. Germline loops: CDR1 SEHNR, CDR2 FQNEAQ (reference sequence). This CDR3 spans 14 amino acids. Trimming took 5 bases from V and 5 from J; bases not matched to a gene: 6. In DNA form, the CDR3 reads TGTGCCAGCAGCCGGGACAGGGGTGGGGACGAGCAGTACTTC. It codes for CASSRDRGGDEQYF.

The gene calls are TRBV7-2 and TRBJ2-1; 7 nucleotides align to TRBD2. The CDR3 has 13 amino acids. Germline V gene lookup returns CDR1 SGHTA and CDR2 FQGNSA. With V trimmed by 7 bases and J by 5 bases, 5 bases remained unmatched. The CDR3 sequence is CASKAGPDNEQFF. The CDR3 DNA is TGTGCCAGCAAAGCGGGGCCTGACAATGAGCAGTTCTTC.

The rearrangement joins TRBV19 to TRBJ2-7; D call uncertain. The CDR3 loop spans 14 amino acids. V lost 5 bases and J 5 bases, leaving 16 bases between the germline ends. The germline V gene encodes CDR1 LNHDA and CDR2 SQIVND (reference sequence). The DNA for the CDR3 is TGTGCCAGTAGTTCACCGGTCAATACCCACGAGCAGTACTTC. Translating it yields CASSSPVNTHEQYF.

This clone has a single count. The chain carries TRBV30 and TRBJ1-4; D ambiguous. Looked up from germline, CDR1 is GTSNPN and CDR2 is SVGIG (reference sequence). The CDR3 runs to 12 residues. Trimming left V 2 bases short and J 6 bases short, with 7 bases between. The CDR3 region is CAWSHSHEKLFF. The CDR3 region has the DNA TGTGCCTGGAGTCACTCACATGAAAAACTGTTTTTT.

For the CDR3, the DNA is TGCGCCAGCAGCGCGTCAGGGGGAAACACCATATATTTT. Protein: CASSASGGNTIYF. This chain links TRBV5-1 with TRBJ1-3, with D possibly TRBD1 on 5 matching bases. V dropped 4 bases and J dropped 4 bases, with 9 bases sitting between them. Germline lookup yields CDR1 SGHRS and CDR2 YFSETQ. The CDR3 consists of 13 residues.

The CDR3 is CASSIDVPGLAGGPYTGELFF. The DNA for the CDR3 is TGTGCCAGTAGTATAGATGTGCCGGGACTAGCGGGAGGGCCCTACACCGGGGAGCTGTTTTTT. The chain uses TRBV19 and TRBJ2-2, with 16 nucleotides matching TRBD2. This CDR3 region has 21 residues. J was trimmed by 3 bases and V by 0 bases; bases with no gene match: 10. Germline loops: CDR1 LNHDA, CDR2 SQIVND (reference sequence).

This clone is judged medium-sized. CDR3 sequence (DNA): TGTGCCAGCAGTGACAGAAGTCGATATGGCTACACCTTC. Translating gives CASSDRSRYGYTF. The chain joins TRBV6-1 to TRBJ1-2; D remains unclear. The germline V gene has CDR1 MNHNS and CDR2 SASEGT. The CDR3 covers 13 residues. The V end lost 3 bases, the J end lost 5 bases, and 10 bases lay between the germline ends.

The J gene is TRBJ2-2, the V gene TRBV5-6; D might be TRBD1 (6 bases). CDR1 is SGHDT, CDR2 YYEEEE, per germline. The CDR3 covers 18 residues. V gave up 4 bases and J gave up 0 bases, with 19 bases separating them. CDR3 coding DNA: TGTGCCAGCAGCACCCGGCAGGGGTATTGGGCGAACACCGGGGAGCTGTTTTTT. This codes for CASSTRQGYWANTGELFF.

This clone was counted a single time. This chain uses TRBV6-6 with TRBJ2-1, with D possibly matching TRBD1 (6 bases). This CDR3 contains 14 residues. Per the germline V gene, CDR1 is MNHNY and CDR2 is SVGAGI (reference sequence). With 2 bases removed from V and 6 bases from J, the gap between germline ends came to 11 bases. The CDR3 region is CASSYLDRPNEQFF. In DNA, the CDR3 is TGTGCCAGCAGTTACCTAGACAGGCCCAATGAGCAGTTCTTC.

The gene calls are TRBV7-9 and TRBJ1-6; D is uncertain. The CDR3 sequence is 15 residues long. The V gene's germline CDR1 is SEHNR and CDR2 FQNEAQ (reference sequence). V lost 3 bases and J lost 4, with 10 bases in between. The CDR3 protein is CASSFETPYNSPLHF. In nucleotides, the CDR3 is TGTGCCAGCAGCTTTGAGACACCATATAATTCACCCCTCCACTTT.

The V gene is TRBV6-1, the J gene TRBJ1-1; 12 bases are shared with TRBD1. The CDR3 has 13 amino acids. Germline CDR1 reads MNHNS; CDR2 reads SASEGT. Trimming cost V 4 bases and J 11 bases; bases outside gene matches: 5. This chain's CDR3 is CASSGDRGRLAFF. DNA for the CDR3: TGTGCCAGCAGTGGGGACAGGGGGCGGTTGGCTTTCTTT.

The chain employs TRBV7-2 and TRBJ2-1, with 7 positions matching TRBD2. This CDR3 has 14 amino acids. Trimming cost V 5 bases and J 6 bases; bases outside gene matches: 7. Germline values: CDR1 SGHTA, CDR2 FQGNSA. CDR3 protein: CASSTGLVGNEQFF. In DNA form, the CDR3 reads TGTGCCAGCAGCACCGGACTAGTGGGCAATGAGCAGTTCTTC.

CDR3: CASSSIQGAEQYF. In nucleotides, the CDR3 is TGTGCCAGCAGCTCAATACAGGGGGCGGAGCAGTACTTC. The chain employs TRBV7-3 and TRBJ2-7, with TRBD1 matching over 9 bases. Germline V CDR1 and CDR2: SGHTA, FQGTGA. CDR3 length equals 13 residues. Trimming cost V 4 bases and J 7 bases; bases outside gene matches: 5.

This chain joins TRBV25-1 and TRBJ2-7; D gene unclear. In germline, CDR1 is MGHDK, CDR2 SYGVNS. This CDR3 spans 12 amino acids. The V and J ends lost 0 bases and 2 bases respectively, with 2 bases between them. Here the CDR3 reads CASSEYTYEQYF. The CDR3 DNA sequence: TGTGCCAGCAGTGAATACACCTACGAGCAGTACTTC.

The V gene is TRBV6-1, the J gene TRBJ2-1, with TRBD1 matching 10 bases. Germline CDR1 is MNHNS and CDR2 is SASEGT. The CDR3 loop spans 14 amino acids. V was pared by 7 bases and J by 5 bases, with 5 bases of the junction left unmatched. CDR3: CASIWTGGNNEQFF. CDR3 in DNA: TGTGCCAGCATATGGACAGGGGGGAACAATGAGCAGTTCTTC.